What follows are 27 T cell receptor beta chains derived from one specimen sequenced in a study of a mutant IDH1 vaccine in newly diagnosed glioma. Only in-frame clones appear in the TCRdb table, and some are missing; sequencing was by immunoSEQ multiplex PCR. Among tens of thousands of clones listed, about 87% were seen once. Antigens of these TCRs are unknown. Indicated time point: week 35, safety follow-up. Doses consisted of 300 ug of mutant IDH1 20-mer peptide each, paired with topical imiquimod. The specimen was PBMCs, collected from a glioma patient whose treatment included an IDH1 peptide vaccine. These receptors all stem from a man under 40 with glioma.

This clone was observed a single time. Here the CDR3 DNA reads TGTGCCAGCAGTGACATTGCCGATTCCTACAATGAGCAGTTCTTC. Translation gives CASSDIADSYNEQFF. V and J are TRBV6-4 and TRBJ2-1; no clear D gene. This CDR3 is built from 15 residues. V was clipped by 2 bases and J by 1 base, with 9 bases between them. The germline V gene has CDR1 MRHNA and CDR2 SNTAGT.

J is TRBJ1-2 and V is TRBV28; the D is unclear. The germline CDR1 and CDR2 sequences are MDHEN and SYDVKM. This CDR3 is 13 amino acids long. Trimming stripped 4 bases from V and 5 bases from J, with 11 bases between. CDR3 loop: CASSSGPVYGYTF. CDR3 sequence (DNA): TGTGCCAGCAGTTCCGGGCCTGTATATGGCTACACCTTC.

J is TRBJ2-3 and V is TRBV28; D perhaps matches TRBD1 (6 bases). V lost 6 bases and J lost 1, with 14 bases in between. Germline V lookup: CDR1 MDHEN, CDR2 SYDVKM. This CDR3 has 15 residues. The CDR3: CASSHLRTGTDTQYF. The DNA of the CDR3 is TGTGCCAGCAGCCACCTAAGGACAGGCACAGATACGCAGTATTTT.

The chain couples TRBV2 to TRBJ1-4; a possible D gene is TRBD1 (5 bases). The CDR3 totals 15 residues. CDR1 is SNHLY and CDR2 is FYNNEI in the germline V gene. The V end lost 2 bases, the J end lost 7 bases, and 14 bases lay between the germline ends. In nucleotides, the CDR3 is TGTGCCAGCAGTGAATTACAGATAAGGGGTGAAAAACTGTTTTTT. Its translation is CASSELQIRGEKLFF.

In this sample, this clone turned up a few times. V is TRBV2 and J is TRBJ2-5, with 10 bases lining up with TRBD2. Trimming removed 2 bases from V and 5 bases from J; junction bases left unmatched: 5. Germline V CDR1 and CDR2: SNHLY, FYNNEI. CDR3 length: 15 amino acids. CDR3 loop: CASSELAGDGETQYF. CDR3 coding DNA: TGTGCCAGCAGTGAACTAGCGGGAGATGGGGAGACCCAGTACTTC. The whole variable domain, filled in from reference TRBV2 and TRBJ2-5, reads EPEVTQTPSHQVTQMGQEVILRCVPISNHLYFYWYRQILGQKVEFLVSFYNNEISEKSEIFDDQFSVERPDGSNFTLKIRSTKLEDSAMYFCASSELAGDGETQYFGPGTRLLVL.

This rearrangement joins TRBV6-6 to TRBJ1-6, with a weak D call TRBD1 (5 bases). Trimming took 3 bases from V and 11 from J, leaving 14 bases between them. Germline CDR1 reads MNHNY; CDR2 reads SVGAGI (reference sequence). The CDR3 contains 14 residues. The DNA of the CDR3 is TGTGCCAGCAGTTATGGGAGGGGAGCAGCACCCCTCCACTTT. Amino acid sequence: CASSYGRGAAPLHF.

CDR3 protein: CASSIPRAGDMSYNEQFF. The CDR3 DNA reads as TGTGCCAGTAGTATCCCACGAGCGGGGGATATGTCCTACAATGAGCAGTTCTTC. The chain links TRBV19 to TRBJ2-1, with 8 bases aligning to TRBD2. This CDR3 region has 18 residues. CDR1 and CDR2 (germline): LNHDA, SQIVND (reference sequence). The J segment lost 1 base and the V segment lost 3 bases, leaving 11 bases of the junction unmatched.

The chain joins TRBV9 to TRBJ2-1; 12 nucleotides agree with TRBD2. The germline V gene encodes CDR1 SGDLS and CDR2 YYNGEE. The CDR3 extends over 17 amino acids. Germline trimming cut 0 bases from V and 1 base from J; bases unmatched to any gene: 2. The CDR3 here is CASSVAGTSGSYNEQFF. For the CDR3, the DNA is TGTGCCAGCAGCGTAGCTGGGACTAGCGGGTCCTACAATGAGCAGTTCTTC. Drawing the rest from reference TRBV9 and TRBJ2-1, the complete variable domain is DSGVTQTPKHLITATGQRVTLRCSPRSGDLSVYWYQQSLDQGLQFLIQYYNGEERAKGNILERFSAQQFPDLHSELNLSSLELGDSALYFCASSVAGTSGSYNEQFFGPGTRLTVL.

CDR3 sequence reads: CAWSGTSASRSSYEQYF. The CDR3 coding sequence is TGTGCCTGGAGCGGGACTAGCGCCAGTCGGAGCTCCTACGAGCAGTACTTC. This chain joins TRBV30 and TRBJ2-7; 10 positions agree with TRBD2. V lost 3 bases, J lost 0 bases, and 11 bases stayed unmatched. Germline V lookup: CDR1 GTSNPN, CDR2 SVGIG (reference sequence). There are 17 residues in the CDR3.

This clone occurred once. This chain connects TRBV30 to TRBJ2-5, with 9 positions matching TRBD1. Germline values: CDR1 GTSNPN, CDR2 SVGIG (reference sequence). CDR3 length: 14 amino acids. After removal of 8 bases from V and 3 bases from J, the junction contained 10 bases not matched to a gene. CDR3 protein: CAPPTGTGKETQYF. In nucleotides, the CDR3 is TGTGCCCCTCCCACCGGGACAGGGAAAGAGACCCAGTACTTC.

The chain's CDR3 is CAISPPRITDTQYF. In DNA form, the CDR3 reads TGTGCCATTTCCCCCCCTAGGATCACAGATACGCAGTATTTT. The chain uses TRBV21-1 and TRBJ2-3; the DNA was not compared with TRBD2, the D call given in the table. TRBV21-1 counts as a pseudogene. This CDR3 spans 14 amino acids.

This sequence joins TRBV9 and TRBJ2-3; D gene unclear. The CDR3 runs 14 residues. Trimming pared 4 bases from V and 3 bases from J, leaving 12 bases between. CDR1 and CDR2 (germline): SGDLS, YYNGEE. CDR3 nucleotides: TGTGCCAGCAGCCCTCTGTTGGTTACAGATACGCAGTATTTT. Amino acids: CASSPLLVTDTQYF.

The CDR3 spells CASSLVEGGTEAFF. Written as DNA, the CDR3 is TGTGCCAGCAGTCTCGTGGAGGGCGGCACTGAAGCTTTCTTT. The V and J genes are TRBV6-5 and TRBJ1-1, with D uncertain. V was pared by 5 bases and J by 4 bases, with 14 bases between. CDR1 MNHEY and CDR2 SVGAGI come from the germline V gene. The length of the CDR3 is 14 residues.

J is TRBJ2-2 and V is TRBV5-6, with D possibly TRBD1 on 6 matching bases. This CDR3 has 16 amino acids. Trimming took 3 bases from V and 0 from J, leaving 12 bases between them. Germline V CDR1 and CDR2: SGHDT, YYEEEE. The CDR3 sequence: CASSSKTGTNTGELFF. As DNA, the CDR3 is TGTGCCAGCAGCTCTAAGACAGGAACGAACACCGGGGAGCTGTTTTTT. The full variable domain, completed using reference TRBV5-6 and TRBJ2-2, is DAGVTQSPTHLIKTRGQQVTLRCSPKSGHDTVSWYQQALGQGPQFIFQYYEEEERQRGNFPDRFSGHQFPNYSSELNVNALLLGDSALYLCASSSKTGTNTGELFFGEGSRLTVL.

The chain joins TRBV5-1 to TRBJ2-3; D remains ambiguous. Trimming shortened V by 3 bases and J by 1 base, and 9 bases separated the two germline ends. The CDR3 is 14 residues long. The germline V gene has CDR1 SGHRS and CDR2 YFSETQ. The CDR3 here is CASSSRAGTDTQYF. The CDR3, as DNA: TGCGCCAGCAGCTCTAGGGCCGGCACAGATACGCAGTATTTT.

This clone was counted only a few times. The same CDR3 also results from other DNA sequences found in this sample. The V call is TRBV5-1, the J call TRBJ2-1; D is ambiguous. CDR3 length equals 13 residues. CDR1 is SGHRS and CDR2 is YFSETQ in the germline V gene. With 0 bases removed from V and 4 bases from J, the gap between germline ends came to 5 bases. CDR3 loop: CASSLDSYNEQFF. The CDR3 DNA sequence: TGCGCCAGCAGCTTGGACAGTTACAATGAGCAGTTCTTC.

Only one count was recorded for this clone. The rearrangement links TRBV27 to TRBJ2-7; D not certain. Germline CDR1 is MNHEY and CDR2 is SMNVEV (reference sequence). Trimming stripped 4 bases from V and 3 bases from J, with 10 bases between. This CDR3 is built from 13 residues. Here the CDR3 reads CASSSPPNYEQYF. CDR3 DNA sequence: TGTGCCAGCAGTTCACCTCCGAACTACGAGCAGTACTTC.

This chain connects TRBV5-1 to TRBJ2-1; 9 bases match TRBD2. The V gene's germline CDR1 is SGHRS and CDR2 YFSETQ. J was trimmed by 0 bases and V by 4 bases; bases with no gene match: 11. This CDR3 is 18 amino acids long. The CDR3 DNA reads as TGCGCCAGCAGCGGGGTAGCGGGAGTTTACAGCTCCTACAATGAGCAGTTCTTC. This translates into CASSGVAGVYSSYNEQFF.

The J gene is TRBJ2-3, the V gene TRBV7-9; weak D call: TRBD2 (6 bases). V lost 3 bases, J lost 0 bases, and 7 bases lay in between. This CDR3 contains 14 residues. Germline loops: CDR1 SEHNR, CDR2 FQNEAQ (reference sequence). CDR3 protein: CASSFGGSTDTQYF. The CDR3 DNA follows: TGTGCCAGCAGCTTCGGGGGTAGCACAGATACGCAGTATTTT.

The count of this clone is one. This chain joins TRBV2 and TRBJ2-7; 9 bases fit TRBD1. The CDR3 loop spans 15 amino acids. V lost 2 bases, J lost 2 bases, and 4 bases stayed unmatched. Germline CDR1 reads SNHLY; CDR2 reads FYNNEI. Written as DNA, the CDR3 is TGTGCCAGCAGTGAACTGGGACAGGGACCCTACGAGCAGTACTTC. This codes for CASSELGQGPYEQYF.

The chain uses TRBV6-7 and TRBJ2-7; D perhaps matches TRBD2 (5 bases). TRBV6-7 is an ORF for which the function is uncertain. The CDR3 covers 17 residues. The ends were cut back, 0 bases at V and 4 bases at J, with 19 bases in the middle. The CDR3 region has the DNA TGTGCCAGCAGTTACTCGATGGGAGCTTCGCCTTGGTACGAGCAGTACTTC. Translated: CASSYSMGASPWYEQYF.

This clone occurred a few times. V usage is TRBV4-1 and J usage is TRBJ1-1, with 7 nucleotides matching TRBD1. The germline V gene encodes CDR1 MGHRA and CDR2 YSYEKL. Unmatched junction bases numbered 5, after V lost 0 bases and J lost 4 bases. The CDR3 has 15 amino acids. The CDR3 is CASSQDNHRGTEAFF. DNA for the CDR3: TGCGCCAGCAGCCAAGATAACCACAGGGGCACTGAAGCTTTCTTT.

This chain uses TRBV30 with TRBJ2-7; D uncertain. CDR1 GTSNPN and CDR2 SVGIG come from the germline V gene (reference sequence). Trimming shortened V by 3 bases and J by 4 bases, and 13 bases separated the two germline ends. CDR3 length equals 13 residues. The CDR3, as DNA: TGTGCCTGGAGACCCGGCGTAGGGTACGAGCAGTACTTC. It translates to CAWRPGVGYEQYF.

The chain carries TRBV13 and TRBJ2-7; no clear D gene. The CDR3 totals 12 residues. Germline values: CDR1 PRHDT, CDR2 FYEKMQ (reference sequence). V dropped 1 base and J dropped 3 bases, with 4 bases sitting between them. The chain's CDR3 is CASSLAGYEQYF. CDR3 DNA sequence: TGTGCCAGCAGCTTAGCCGGCTACGAGCAGTACTTC.

About this clone: Germline and junction disagree at one end, which may indicate a read error. The rearrangement uses TRBV6-5 and TRBJ1-1; 7 bases agree with TRBD1. CDR1 is MNHEY and CDR2 is SVGAGI in the germline V gene. CDR3 size: 13 residues. The DNA for the CDR3 is TGTGCCGGCAGTTACCAGGGGGTAACTGAAGCTTTCTTT. It yields the protein CAGSYQGVTEAFF.

The chain combines TRBV4-2 with TRBJ2-1; 9 bases are shared with TRBD2. CDR3 length: 15 residues. J was trimmed by 5 bases and V by 5 bases; bases with no gene match: 7. Germline V lookup: CDR1 LGHNA, CDR2 YNFKEQ. DNA for the CDR3: TGTGCCAGCAGCGATGAGCGGGGGGCGGACAATGAGCAGTTCTTC. It translates to CASSDERGADNEQFF.

CDR3 nucleotide sequence: TGTGCCAGCAGCTCGGATGGGAACACTGAAGCTTTCTTT. It specifies CASSSDGNTEAFF. The gene calls are TRBV7-3 and TRBJ1-1, with D hard to call. Germline V gives CDR1 SGHTA, CDR2 FQGTGA. The CDR3 totals 13 residues. Trimming removed 4 bases from V and 1 base from J, with 7 bases in between.